This passage covers 13 T cell receptor beta chains from one sample sequenced in a study of T cell responses to AZD1222 COVID-19 vaccine. Profiled with immunoSEQ multiplex PCR; TCRdb holds only in-frame clones, not every one. The sample includes around 150,000 clones. Sequenced sample: peripheral blood. The receptors were sampled from an adult in good health.

The chain uses TRBV24-1 and TRBJ2-5; no reliable D call. Trimming removed 3 bases at V and 5 bases at J, with 9 bases between. Germline loops: CDR1 KGHDR, CDR2 SFDVKD. There are 13 residues in the CDR3. CDR3 protein: CATSDPFSETQYF. CDR3 nucleotides: TGTGCCACCAGTGATCCCTTCTCGGAGACCCAGTACTTC.

V gene TRBV12-3 or TRBV12-4 combines with J gene TRBJ1-1; 7 positions match TRBD1. J lost 1 base, V lost 5 bases, and 1 base had no gene match. CDR3 size: 13 residues. CDR3: CASSRQGNTEAFF. The CDR3 nucleotides read TGTGCCAGCAGTCGACAGGGGAACACTGAAGCTTTCTTT.

The chain carries TRBV6-6 and TRBJ2-7; 7 bases align to TRBD1. The germline gives CDR1 MNHNY, CDR2 SVGAGI (reference sequence). V lost 1 base, J lost 2 bases, and 5 bases stayed unmatched. The CDR3 extends over 15 amino acids. The CDR3 loop is CASSYWDSGAYEQYF. As DNA, the CDR3 is TGTGCCAGCAGTTACTGGGACAGCGGAGCCTACGAGCAGTACTTC.

The chain couples TRBV5-1 to TRBJ1-1; 7 positions agree with TRBD1. V shed 0 bases and J 3 bases; nucleotides not matched to a gene: 5. Germline-derived CDR1 and CDR2 are SGHRS and YFSETQ. The CDR3 spans 15 residues. The CDR3 sequence: CASSLVGRGDTEAFF. In DNA, the CDR3 is TGCGCCAGCAGCTTGGTAGGCAGGGGGGACACTGAAGCTTTCTTT.

The CDR3 nucleotides are TGCAGCGTTGCTTTGGGGCAGGGCACAGCTTTCTTT. This sequence encodes CSVALGQGTAFF. The chain joins TRBV29-1 to TRBJ1-1; tentative D call: TRBD1 (5 bases). The CDR3 runs 12 residues. Germline V gives CDR1 SQVTM, CDR2 ANQGSEA. V was shortened by 4 bases and J by 10 bases, with 16 bases between the two germline ends.

The chain recombines TRBV2 with TRBJ1-3; D possibly corresponds to TRBD1 (5 bases). Germline V gene data show CDR1 as SNHLY and CDR2 as FYNNEI. Trimming pared 4 bases from V and 7 bases from J, leaving 23 bases between. There are 17 residues in the CDR3. CDR3 in amino acids: CASSGPAVGRVVNTIYF. CDR3 DNA sequence: TGTGCCAGCAGTGGCCCGGCTGTGGGCAGGGTTGTGAACACCATATATTTT. Based on the CDR3 plus reference TRBV2 and TRBJ1-3, the full variable domain is EPEVTQTPSHQVTQMGQEVILRCVPISNHLYFYWYRQILGQKVEFLVSFYNNEISEKSEIFDDQFSVERPDGSNFTLKIRSTKLEDSAMYFCASSGPAVGRVVNTIYFGEGSWLTVV.

The V call is TRBV6-5, the J call TRBJ1-2, with 10 bases identical to TRBD1. J was trimmed by 2 bases and V by 7 bases; bases with no gene match: 7. The germline V gene has CDR1 MNHEY and CDR2 SVGAGI. This CDR3 has 15 residues. Here the CDR3 DNA reads TGTGCCAGCACCCTGTCGGGACAGGGGAACTATGGCTACACCTTC. Translating gives CASTLSGQGNYGYTF.

For the CDR3, the DNA is TGCGCCAGCAGCGGGGGGAACAATGAAAAACTGTTTTTT. This translates into CASSGGNNEKLFF. The chain uses TRBV5-1 and TRBJ1-4; possibly TRBD1 for D (5 bases). Between the trimmed V and J ends, which lost 4 bases and 5 bases, there was a span of 9 bases. The CDR3 extends over 13 amino acids. CDR1 SGHRS and CDR2 YFSETQ come from the germline V gene.

This chain connects TRBV27 to TRBJ2-7, with 10 bases fitting TRBD1. CDR1 is MNHEY, CDR2 SMNVEV, per germline (reference sequence). This CDR3 is built from 15 residues. Trimming removed 5 bases from V and 3 bases from J; junction bases left unmatched: 7. CDR3 nucleotides: TGTGCCAGCAGTCTTGGGACAGGGGTTAACTACGAGCAGTACTTC. Protein product: CASSLGTGVNYEQYF.

V usage is TRBV4-2 and J usage is TRBJ2-7; 10 bases map to TRBD2. The length of the CDR3 is 15 residues. Germline lookup yields CDR1 LGHNA and CDR2 YNFKEQ. Trimming removed 3 bases from V and 3 bases from J; junction bases left unmatched: 5. CDR3: CASSQERGGGYEQYF. CDR3 DNA sequence: TGTGCCAGCAGCCAGGAGCGGGGGGGTGGCTACGAGCAGTACTTC.

In DNA form, the CDR3 reads TGTGCCTGGAGTGTTATAATCGGGCAGGGGTCTGAAGCTTTCTTT. This encodes CAWSVIIGQGSEAFF. The chain employs TRBV30 and TRBJ1-1; perhaps TRBD1 as D (6 bases). Germline CDR1 and CDR2: GTSNPN and SVGIG (reference sequence). This CDR3 spans 15 amino acids. The ends were cut back, 0 bases at V and 6 bases at J, with 17 bases in the middle.

For the CDR3, the DNA is TGTGCCAGCAGCTTAACGGACAGGCCAAACTATGGCTACACCTTC. It specifies CASSLTDRPNYGYTF. The rearrangement uses TRBV28 and TRBJ1-2; 7 bases agree with TRBD1. V shed 6 bases, J shed 2 bases, and the junction held 9 bases outside the gene matches. The CDR3 runs to 15 residues. Germline V gene data show CDR1 as MDHEN and CDR2 as SYDVKM.

The genes are TRBV5-1 and TRBJ2-3, with D uncertain. The CDR3 consists of 14 residues. From germline, CDR1 is SGHRS and CDR2 YFSETQ. Trimming left V 6 bases short and J 2 bases short, with 13 bases between. CDR3 region: CASTFSWPTDTQYF. The CDR3 DNA is TGCGCCAGCACTTTCTCCTGGCCCACAGATACGCAGTATTTT.